The T cell receptor beta chain under discussion was sequenced for a study of regulatory T cells in long-lasting Graves disease. Time point noted: newly diagnosed GD, antithyroid drugs for less than 3 months. Scientists built the TCR library using RNA that was extracted from PBMCs. The authors built TCR beta libraries using iRepertoire HTBI primers and Arm-PCR of CDR3 regions. One entry per CDR3 protein, called by TCRdb with MiXCR from the multiplex PCR reads. The repertoire holds under 300,000 distinct CDR3 sequences, with around a sixth as singletons. Looked up from germline, CDR1 is WNHNN and CDR2 is SYGVQD (reference sequence). V shed 6 bases, J shed 11 bases, and the junction held 9 bases outside the gene matches. The CDR3 sequence is 12 residues long. This sample was shared with a second study, whose subject was T cells in Graves' hyperthyroidism and ophthalmopathy.

The sequence was collected from a young woman with Graves disease. Sequenced material: peripheral blood mononuclear cells (PBMCs), taken at new diagnosis, from a patient treated with antithyroid drugs. V is TRBV10-1 and J is TRBJ1-1, with 7 bases matching TRBD1. For the CDR3, the DNA is TGCGCCAGCAGCGATCAGCAGGGGGGGGCTTTCTTT. Amino acids: CASSDQQGGAFF.